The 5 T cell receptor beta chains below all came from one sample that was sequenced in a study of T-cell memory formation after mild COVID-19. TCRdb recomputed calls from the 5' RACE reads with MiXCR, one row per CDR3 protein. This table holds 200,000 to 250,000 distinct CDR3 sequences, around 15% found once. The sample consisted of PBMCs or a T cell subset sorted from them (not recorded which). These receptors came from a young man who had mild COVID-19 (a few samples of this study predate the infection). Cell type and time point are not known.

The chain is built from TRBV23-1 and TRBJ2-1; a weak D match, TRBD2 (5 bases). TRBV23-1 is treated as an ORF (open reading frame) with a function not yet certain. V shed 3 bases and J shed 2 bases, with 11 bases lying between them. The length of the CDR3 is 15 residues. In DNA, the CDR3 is TGCGCCAGCAGTCATCGTAGGGAGACCTACAATGAGCAGTTCTTC. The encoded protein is CASSHRRETYNEQFF.

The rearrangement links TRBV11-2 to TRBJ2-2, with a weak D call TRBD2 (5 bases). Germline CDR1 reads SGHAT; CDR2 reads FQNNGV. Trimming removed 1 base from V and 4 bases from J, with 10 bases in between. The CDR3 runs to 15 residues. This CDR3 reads CASSLGAVRTGELFF. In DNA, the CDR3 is TGTGCCAGCAGCTTAGGAGCGGTCCGCACCGGGGAGCTGTTTTTT.

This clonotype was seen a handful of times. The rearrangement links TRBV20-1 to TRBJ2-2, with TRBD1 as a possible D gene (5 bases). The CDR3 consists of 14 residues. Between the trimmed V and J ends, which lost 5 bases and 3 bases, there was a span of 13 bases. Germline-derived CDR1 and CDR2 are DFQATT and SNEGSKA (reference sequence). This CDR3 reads CSAGPGHHTGELFF. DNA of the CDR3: TGCAGTGCTGGGCCAGGGCACCACACCGGGGAGCTGTTTTTT.

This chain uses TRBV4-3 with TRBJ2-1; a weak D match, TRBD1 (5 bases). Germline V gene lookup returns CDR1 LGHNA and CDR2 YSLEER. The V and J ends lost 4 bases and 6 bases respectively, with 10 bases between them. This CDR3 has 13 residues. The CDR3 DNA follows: TGCGCCAGCAGCCTCCGTAGGGGCAATGAGCAGTTCTTC. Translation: CASSLRRGNEQFF.

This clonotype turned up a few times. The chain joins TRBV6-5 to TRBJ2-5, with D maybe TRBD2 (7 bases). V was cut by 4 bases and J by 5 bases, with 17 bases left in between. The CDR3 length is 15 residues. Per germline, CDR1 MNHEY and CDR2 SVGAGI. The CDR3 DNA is TGTGCCAGCAGTTTGGGGGGGCTTATTGTGGAGACCCAGTACTTC. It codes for CASSLGGLIVETQYF.